This TCR beta chain derives from a study of technical replicates of blood from a handful of donors. Clones were read by immunoSEQ multiplex PCR, and TCRdb kept only the in-frame ones, dropping some. This table has under 80,000 clones, 90% to 95% appearing once. Germline V CDR1 and CDR2: MNHNY, SVGAGI (reference sequence). V lost 6 bases, J lost 7 bases, and 12 bases lay in between. The CDR3 sequence is 13 residues long. The material sequenced was T cells isolated from PBMCs. V is TRBV6-6 and J is TRBJ2-2; possible D gene TRBD2, 6 bases. The sequence derives from a human donor in good health. This CDR3 reads CASREGRVGELFF. CDR3 sequence (DNA): TGTGCCAGCAGGGAGGGCAGGGTCGGGGAGCTGTTTTTT.